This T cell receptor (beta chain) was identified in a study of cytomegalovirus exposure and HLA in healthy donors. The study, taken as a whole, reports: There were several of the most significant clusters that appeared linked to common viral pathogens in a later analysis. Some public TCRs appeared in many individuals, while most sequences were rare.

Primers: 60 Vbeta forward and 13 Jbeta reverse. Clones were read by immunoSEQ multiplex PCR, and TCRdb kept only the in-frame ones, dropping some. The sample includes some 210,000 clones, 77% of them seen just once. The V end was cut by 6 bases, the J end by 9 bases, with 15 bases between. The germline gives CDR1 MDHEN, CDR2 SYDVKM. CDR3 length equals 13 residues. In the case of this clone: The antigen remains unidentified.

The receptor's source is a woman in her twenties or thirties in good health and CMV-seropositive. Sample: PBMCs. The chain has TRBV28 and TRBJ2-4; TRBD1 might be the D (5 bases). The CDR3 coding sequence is TGTGCCAGCAGCCTTGACAGCCCTCCCATTCAGTACTTC. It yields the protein CASSLDSPPIQYF.